These 11 T cell receptor beta chains originate from one sample sequenced in a study of cytomegalovirus exposure and HLA in healthy donors. This PCR relied on a set of 60 Vbeta primers and 13 Jbeta primers. Generated by immunoSEQ multiplex PCR, the TCRdb table keeps only in-frame clones and is missing some. The data hold about 82,000 clones, with more than 55% observed a single time. Sequenced: PBMCs. These receptors originate from a woman aged 50 to 60 in good health and CMV-seropositive.

The rearrangement links TRBV2 to TRBJ2-5; 9 bases align to TRBD2. Germline V CDR1 and CDR2: SNHLY, FYNNEI. The CDR3 runs to 16 residues. Losses at the gene ends were 6 bases for V and 1 base for J; bases not matched to a gene: 9. Written as DNA, the CDR3 is TGTGCCAGCAGCTCCCCCAGCGGGGGGCCCCAAGAGACCCAGTACTTC. Amino acid sequence: CASSSPSGGPQETQYF.

The rearrangement uses TRBV18 and TRBJ2-2; tentative D call: TRBD1 (6 bases). CDR3 length equals 15 residues. Trimming stripped 3 bases from V and 3 bases from J, with 11 bases between. Germline V gene lookup returns CDR1 KGHSH and CDR2 LQKENI. For the CDR3, the DNA is TGTGCCAGCTCACCGCGGACAGATGACACCGGGGAGCTGTTTTTT. Amino acid sequence: CASSPRTDDTGELFF.

This clone was seen more than once but under ten times. The chain has TRBV5-1 and TRBJ2-7, with a possible D match to TRBD1 (5 bases). CDR1 SGHRS and CDR2 YFSETQ come from the germline V gene. The CDR3 is made up of 13 amino acids. V lost 5 bases and J 4 bases, leaving 13 bases between the germline ends. The CDR3 here is CASRLLQGYEQYF. In nucleotides, the CDR3 is TGCGCCAGCAGACTACTCCAGGGTTACGAGCAGTACTTC. The full variable domain, with the rest looked up from reference TRBV5-1 and TRBJ2-7, is KAGVTQTPRYLIKTRGQQVTLSCSPISGHRSVSWYQQTPGQGLQFLFEYFSETQRNKGNFPGRFSGRQFSNSRSEMNVSTLELGDSALYLCASRLLQGYEQYFGPGTRLTVT.

This clone was seen only once. J is TRBJ2-2 and V is TRBV6-5; 8 nucleotides line up with TRBD2. CDR3 size: 15 residues. Trimming cost V 5 bases and J 6 bases; bases outside gene matches: 8. Germline V gene data show CDR1 as MNHEY and CDR2 as SVGAGI. In nucleotides, the CDR3 is TGTGCCAGCAGTCATAGCGGGGAAGGGCCCGGGGAGCTGTTTTTT. Its translation is CASSHSGEGPGELFF.

The J gene is TRBJ1-2, the V gene TRBV2; 8 bases map to TRBD1. The V and J ends lost 0 bases and 8 bases, in that order; junction bases with no gene match: 8. Germline CDR1 reads SNHLY; CDR2 reads FYNNEI. This CDR3 spans 15 amino acids. Written as DNA, the CDR3 is TGTGCCAGCAGTGAAGCGGGGCACAGGGGGTACGGCTACACCTTC. It yields the protein CASSEAGHRGYGYTF.

This clone appeared once. This chain uses TRBV7-9 with TRBJ2-3; TRBD2 might be the D (6 bases). From germline, CDR1 is SEHNR and CDR2 FQNEAQ (reference sequence). The CDR3 is 14 residues long. Trimming left V 10 bases short and J 4 bases short, with 18 bases between. CDR3 sequence: CAIGRGGRADTQYF. The CDR3 nucleotides read TGTGCCATCGGGCGGGGCGGTAGGGCAGATACGCAGTATTTT. Filled out from reference TRBV7-9 and TRBJ2-3, the complete variable domain reads DTGVSQNPRHKITKRGQNVTFRCDPISEHNRLYWYRQTLGQGPEFLTYFQNEAQLEKSRLLSDRFSAERPKGSFSTLEIQRTEQGDSAMYLCAIGRGGRADTQYFGPGTRLTVL.

V is TRBV7-9 and J is TRBJ1-3, with 10 bases identical to TRBD1. V trimming: 5 bases; J trimming: 6 bases; junction bases outside the gene matches: 7. CDR1 and CDR2 (germline): SEHNR, FQNEAQ (reference sequence). This CDR3 is 15 amino acids long. The CDR3 spells CASSLRQGAENTIYF. CDR3 coding DNA: TGTGCCAGCAGCCTAAGACAGGGGGCAGAAAACACCATATATTTT.

This sequence joins TRBV18 and TRBJ1-1; D gene unclear. The germline CDR1 and CDR2 sequences are KGHSH and LQKENI. V gave up 2 bases and J gave up 4 bases, with 8 bases separating them. The CDR3 runs to 13 residues. As DNA, the CDR3 is TGTGCCAGCTCACCAGAGTCATTCACTGAAGCTTTCTTT. It yields the protein CASSPESFTEAFF.

CDR3 in DNA: TGCAGCGTTGAGAGCGACAGGGAAGAGCAAGAGACCCAGTACTTC. Protein: CSVESDREEQETQYF. This rearrangement joins TRBV29-1 to TRBJ2-5; 7 bases agree with TRBD1. Germline CDR1 reads SQVTM; CDR2 reads ANQGSEA. The CDR3 runs 15 residues. The ends lost 3 bases at V and 2 bases at J; junction bases unmatched: 9.

The chain uses TRBV7-8 and TRBJ2-3; 13 bases fit TRBD2. The CDR3 is 14 residues long. Germline V gene lookup returns CDR1 SGHVS and CDR2 FQNEAQ. Unmatched junction bases numbered 7, after V lost 5 bases and J lost 11 bases. The CDR3 here is CASSPWTSGGRQYF. DNA for the CDR3: TGTGCCAGCAGCCCTTGGACTAGCGGGGGAAGGCAGTATTTT.

This chain joins TRBV7-9 and TRBJ1-1, with a weak D call TRBD1 (5 bases). Germline loops: CDR1 SEHNR, CDR2 FQNEAQ (reference sequence). The CDR3 has 15 amino acids. With 3 bases removed from V and 1 base from J, the gap between germline ends came to 12 bases. CDR3 in amino acids: CASSLSWTRNTEAFF. The DNA of the CDR3 is TGTGCCAGCAGCTTGAGCTGGACACGGAACACTGAAGCTTTCTTT.